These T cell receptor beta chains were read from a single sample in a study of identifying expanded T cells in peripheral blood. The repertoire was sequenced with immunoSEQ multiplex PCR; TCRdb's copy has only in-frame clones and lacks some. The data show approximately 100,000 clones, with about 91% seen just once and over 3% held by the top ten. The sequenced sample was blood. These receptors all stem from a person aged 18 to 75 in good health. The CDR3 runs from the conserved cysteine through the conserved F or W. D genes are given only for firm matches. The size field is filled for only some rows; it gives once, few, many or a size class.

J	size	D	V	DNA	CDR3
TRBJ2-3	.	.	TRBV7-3	TGTGCCAGCAGCAGCGGAGGGGGTCAGACAGATACGCAGTATTTT	CASSSGGGQTDTQYF
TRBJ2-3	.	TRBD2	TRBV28	TGTGCCAGCAGTTTAGGGACTAGCGGGGGGGGAGATACGCAGTATTTT	CASSLGTSGGGDTQYF
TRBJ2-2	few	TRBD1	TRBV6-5	TGTGCCAGCAGCCTGACAGGGGAGAACACCGGGGAGCTGTTTTTT	CASSLTGENTGELFF
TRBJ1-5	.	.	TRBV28	TGTGCCAGCAGTTTAAGTCGGAATCAGCCCCAGCATTTT	CASSLSRNQPQHF
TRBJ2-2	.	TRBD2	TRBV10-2	TGCGCCAGCAGTTTAGCGGGGATCACCGGGGAGCTGTTTTTT	CASSLAGITGELFF
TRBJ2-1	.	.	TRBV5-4	TGTGCCAGCAGCTTGGTATCAGACTACAATGAGCAGTTCTTC	CASSLVSDYNEQFF
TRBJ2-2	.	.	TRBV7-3	TGTGCCAGCAGCGGCCAGGGAGAGACCGGGGAGCTGTTTTTT	CASSGQGETGELFF
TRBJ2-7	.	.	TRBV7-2	TGTGCCAGCAGCTTAGAGGGCGCCGGGAGCTACGAGCAGTACTTC	CASSLEGAGSYEQYF
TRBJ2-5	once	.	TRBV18	TGTGCCAGCTCACCACGAAGTTCGGTCAGCCAAGAGACCCAGTACTTC	CASSPRSSVSQETQYF
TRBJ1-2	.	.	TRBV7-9	TGTGCCAGCAGCCCTCCGGGGGGCAGGGAATCGGGCTACACCTTC	CASSPPGGRESGYTF
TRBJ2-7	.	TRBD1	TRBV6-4	TGTGCCAGCAGTGTCGGGACAGGGCCTTTCGAGCAGTACTTC	CASSVGTGPFEQYF
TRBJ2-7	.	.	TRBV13	TGTGCCAGCAGCTTCGCCCACCAGGGGATATACGAGCAGTACTTC	CASSFAHQGIYEQYF
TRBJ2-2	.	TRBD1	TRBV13	TGTGCCAGCAGCAAAAGCTGGGGACAGGGGCTCACCGGGGAGCTGTTTTTT	CASSKSWGQGLTGELFF
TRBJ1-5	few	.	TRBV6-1	TGTGCCAGCAGCCCCAGGGAAAGCCAGCCCCAGCATTTT	CASSPRESQPQHF
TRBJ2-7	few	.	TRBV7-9	TGTGCCAGCAGCCCACCGGTGACGGGGTCACTTTACTTC	CASSPPVTGSLYF
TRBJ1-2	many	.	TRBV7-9	TGTGCCAGCAGCTTTAACAGGGCTGGCTACACCTTC	CASSFNRAGYTF
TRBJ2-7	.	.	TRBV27	TGTGCCAGCAGTTTAGTAGGAGACTACGAGCAGTACTTC	CASSLVGDYEQYF
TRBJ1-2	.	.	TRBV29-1	TGCAGCGTTCCCCCAAGGGCCCGTGATGGCTACACCTTC	CSVPPRARDGYTF
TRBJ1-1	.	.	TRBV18	TGTGCCAGCTCACCACTGGCACAGGCCTTAGCGTTGAACACTGAAGCTTTCTTT	CASSPLAQALALNTEAFF
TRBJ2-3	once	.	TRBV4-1	TGCGCCAGCAGCCCCAGGGTGGGGAGCACAGATACGCAGTATTTT	CASSPRVGSTDTQYF
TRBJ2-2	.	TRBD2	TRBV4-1	TGCGCCAGCAGCCAAGATCCGGGACTAGCGGGAGGGTGGAACACCGGGGAGCTGTTTTTT	CASSQDPGLAGGWNTGELFF
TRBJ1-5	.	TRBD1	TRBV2	TGTGCCAGCACTAGGACAGGGTCTGGACAGCCCCAGCATTTT	CASTRTGSGQPQHF
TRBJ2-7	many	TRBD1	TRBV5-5	TGTGCCAGCAGTACCTTCTTTTTGGGACAGGGGAGCTACGAGCAGTACTTC	CASSTFFLGQGSYEQYF
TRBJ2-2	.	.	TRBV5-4	TGTGCCAGCAGCTTGGATCGAGGCACCGGGGAGCTGTTTTTT	CASSLDRGTGELFF
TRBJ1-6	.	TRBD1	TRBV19	TGTGCCAGTAGTAGAACAGGGGAAGATTCACCCCTCCACTTT	CASSRTGEDSPLHF
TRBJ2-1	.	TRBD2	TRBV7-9	TGTGCCAGCAGCTTACGTGATAGCGGGGGATACAATGAGCAGTTCTTC	CASSLRDSGGYNEQFF
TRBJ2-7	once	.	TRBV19	TGTGCCAGTAGTAAGCCAGGCGGCTCCTACGAGCAGTACTTC	CASSKPGGSYEQYF
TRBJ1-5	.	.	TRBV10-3	TGTGCCATCAGTGAGTACCAGGGCCAGCCCCAGCATTTT	CAISEYQGQPQHF
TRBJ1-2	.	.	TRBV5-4	TGTGCCAGCAGCCGGGACACGAACTATGGCTACACCTTC	CASSRDTNYGYTF
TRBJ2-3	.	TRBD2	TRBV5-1	TGCGCCAGCAGCTTGGATACTAGCGGGAGTATTCTTGATACAGATACGCAGTATTTT	CASSLDTSGSILDTDTQYF
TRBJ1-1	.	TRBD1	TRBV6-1	TGTGCCAGCAGCCCTTCGACAGGGGAGAACACTGAAGCTTTCTTT	CASSPSTGENTEAFF
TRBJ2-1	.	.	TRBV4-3	TGCGCCAGCAGCCAAGATTGGGGGTATGAGCAGTTCTTC	CASSQDWGYEQFF
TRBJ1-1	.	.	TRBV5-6	TGTGCCAGCAGCTTGGACAGCCTGAACACTGAAGCTTTCTTT	CASSLDSLNTEAFF
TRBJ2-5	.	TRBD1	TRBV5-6	TGTGCCAGCAGCTCCAGCAGGGGGCAACAAGAGACCCAGTACTTC	CASSSSRGQQETQYF
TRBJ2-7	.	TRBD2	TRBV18	TGTGCCAGCTCATACAAAGCGGGAACCTACGAGCAGTACTTC	CASSYKAGTYEQYF
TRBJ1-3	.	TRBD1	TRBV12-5	TGTGCTAGTGGCAACAAGTTACAGGGGGCATGTGGAAACACCATATATTTT	CASGNKLQGACGNTIYF
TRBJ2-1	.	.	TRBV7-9	TGTGCCAGCAGCTCCGAGTTCTTC	CASSSEFF
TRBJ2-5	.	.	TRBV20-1	TGCAGTGCTAGTCGGCAAGAGACCCAGTACTTC	CSASRQETQYF
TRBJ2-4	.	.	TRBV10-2	TGCGCCAGCAGTGAGGGTATGGGGGCCGGGTCCAAAAACATTCAGTACTTC	CASSEGMGAGSKNIQYF
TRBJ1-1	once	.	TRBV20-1	TGCAGTGCTGCCGTCGGTCGATTAGCTTTCTTT	CSAAVGRLAFF
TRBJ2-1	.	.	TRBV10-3	TGTGCCATCATTAAGGACGGGTACAATGAGCAGTTCTTC	CAIIKDGYNEQFF
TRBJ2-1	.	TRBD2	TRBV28	TGTGCGGCGACTAGCGGGGGCCGAGACAATGAGCAGTTCTTC	CAATSGGRDNEQFF
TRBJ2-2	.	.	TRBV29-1	TGCAGCGTTGAAGAAAGGGGCAGGCACACCGGGGAGCTGTTTTTT	CSVEERGRHTGELFF
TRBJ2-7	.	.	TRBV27	TGTGCCAGCAGTTTATCTGGACGGTCCTCCTACGAGCAGTACTTC	CASSLSGRSSYEQYF
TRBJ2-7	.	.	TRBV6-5	TGTGCCAGCAGTGCAACCGGGACGAGAGTCTACGAGCAGTACTTC	CASSATGTRVYEQYF
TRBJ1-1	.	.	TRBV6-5	TGTGCCAGCATCAAGGGCGGGACGTTACCTGAAGCTTTCTTT	CASIKGGTLPEAFF
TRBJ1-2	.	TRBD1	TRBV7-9	TGTGCCAGCAGTCCGGACAGGGTCTATGGCTACACCTTC	CASSPDRVYGYTF
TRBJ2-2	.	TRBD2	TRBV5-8	TGTGCCAGCAGCTTGGAGGGAGCGGGAGGGCACACCGGGGAGCTGTTTTTT	CASSLEGAGGHTGELFF
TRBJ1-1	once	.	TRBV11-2	TGTGCCAGCAGCCCGTCTATGAACACTGAAGCTTTCTTT	CASSPSMNTEAFF
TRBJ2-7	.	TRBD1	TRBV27	TGTGCCAGCAGGAACGACAGGGGTCGATACGAGCAGTACTTC	CASRNDRGRYEQYF